These T cell receptor beta chains were read from a single sample in a study of blood T cells in healthy people across ages. TCRdb re-analysed the 5' RACE reads in MiXCR, keeping a single row per CDR3 protein. The sample contains hundreds of thousands of distinct CDR3 sequences, approximately 35% of which appear only once. The material sequenced was blood. Receptors originate from a man between 18 and 29 years old in good health. Each CDR3 is given with its conserved first and last residue. D genes are given only for firm matches. Only some rows state a clone size, as once, few, many or a class for expanded clones.

DNA,CDR3,D,V,J,size
TGTGCCAGCAGTGTGACAGGGCCCAATCAGCCCCAGCATTTT,CASSVTGPNQPQHF,TRBD1,TRBV12-3/TRBV12-4,TRBJ1-5,.
TGTGCCATCAGAGAACATGGGGGTGTAGAGGGCTACACCTTC,CAIREHGGVEGYTF,.,TRBV10-3,TRBJ1-2,many
TGTGCCAGCAGCTTAACGAGGGACAAGGGAGAAGCTTTCTTT,CASSLTRDKGEAFF,.,TRBV7-3,TRBJ1-1,few
TGCAGCGTCGGAGGGGAGAGAGGCAGCTATGAGCAGTTCTTC,CSVGGERGSYEQFF,.,TRBV29-1,TRBJ2-1,few
TGTGCCAGCAGCGTTGACTCCGGACATACGCAGTATTTT,CASSVDSGHTQYF,.,TRBV7-3,TRBJ2-3,.
TGTGCCAGCAGCCAATCTAGGACAGCCACCTACGAGCAGTACTTC,CASSQSRTATYEQYF,.,TRBV5-5,TRBJ2-7,.
TGTGCCAGCAGCCAGGACAGTACCCAAGAGACCCAGTACTTC,CASSQDSTQETQYF,.,TRBV6-2/TRBV6-3,TRBJ2-5,few
TGCAGTGCTAGGGACAGGACTAGCAATCAGCCCCAGCATTTT,CSARDRTSNQPQHF,TRBD1,TRBV20-1,TRBJ1-5,few
TGTGCCAGCAGCCCCATCCGCGGGGATCCCTACAATGAGCAGTTCTTC,CASSPIRGDPYNEQFF,.,TRBV9,TRBJ2-1,many
TGTGCCAGCAGTTCGGGAGCGGGGGGTCCTTACCTCTACGAGCAGTACTTC,CASSSGAGGPYLYEQYF,TRBD2,TRBV12-3/TRBV12-4,TRBJ2-7,few
TGTGCCAGCAGTCTCCGGGACCTTAATTCACCCCTCCACTTT,CASSLRDLNSPLHF,.,TRBV12-3/TRBV12-4,TRBJ1-6,few
TGCGCCAGCAGCATCAGGGGGCCCCAGACTGGTGGCTACACCTTC,CASSIRGPQTGGYTF,TRBD1,TRBV5-1,TRBJ1-2,.
TGTGCCAGCAGCCAGGAAACCGGGACAGGATCCTACGAGCAGTACTTC,CASSQETGTGSYEQYF,TRBD1,TRBV3-1,TRBJ2-7,.
TGTGCTAGTGGTTTGGTTGGGGGCTGGCAGTTCTTC,CASGLVGGWQFF,.,TRBV12-5,TRBJ2-1,few
TGTGCCGCCAGCCTTACAGGGTTTTACAGGGATGAGCAGTACTTC,CAASLTGFYRDEQYF,.,TRBV24-1,TRBJ2-7,once
TGCAGTGCTATGGGGGGACAGACCTACGAGCAGTACTTC,CSAMGGQTYEQYF,.,TRBV20-1,TRBJ2-7,.
TGTGCCAGCAGCCAAGTAAGACAGGCCGGGGAAAAACTGTTTTTT,CASSQVRQAGEKLFF,.,TRBV14,TRBJ1-4,.
TGTGCCAGCAGCTTGGCAGATCAAGGGACCCAGTACTTC,CASSLADQGTQYF,.,TRBV5-4,TRBJ2-5,few
TGTGCCAGCAGCCAAACAGTACAGGGCTACACTGAAGCTTTCTTT,CASSQTVQGYTEAFF,.,TRBV16,TRBJ1-1,once
TGTGCCAGCAGCTCGGGACAGGGAGGTTTCGCCCAAGAGACCCAGTACTTC,CASSSGQGGFAQETQYF,TRBD1,TRBV7-2,TRBJ2-5,few
TGCGCCAGCAGCGGTCAGCCCCAGCATTTT,CASSGQPQHF,.,TRBV10-1,TRBJ1-5,.
TGCAGTGCGAAGGTGACTAGCGGGGTGTTCAATGAGCAGTACTTC,CSAKVTSGVFNEQYF,TRBD2,TRBV20-1,TRBJ2-5,.